These 25 T cell receptor beta chains originate from one sample sequenced in a study of TIL therapy for anti-PD-1-resistant metastatic lung cancer. Time point specified: pre-treatment sample, taken before nivolumab and TIL therapy. Sequencing used immunoSEQ v3. Measured with immunoSEQ multiplex PCR; TCRdb has only the in-frame clones, and not every one. The repertoire holds tens of thousands of clones, with more than 75% as singletons. The sequenced sample was blood, obtained at baseline. The receptors derive from a person aged 25 to 85 with non-small cell lung cancer.

The chain is built from TRBV4-1 and TRBJ2-2, with D possibly being TRBD1 (6 bases). Looked up from germline, CDR1 is MGHRA and CDR2 is YSYEKL. CDR3 length: 15 amino acids. V was trimmed by 0 bases and J by 8 bases, leaving 13 bases between them. The CDR3 bases are TGCGCCAGCAGCCAAGAAACAGGGCGGTCAGGGGAGCTGTTTTTT. Amino acid sequence: CASSQETGRSGELFF.

The chain couples TRBV30 to TRBJ1-1; unclear D gene. The CDR3 contains 13 residues. Germline assignment: CDR1 GTSNPN and CDR2 SVGIG (reference sequence). Trimming removed 4 bases at V and 2 bases at J, with 11 bases between. CDR3 DNA: TGTGCCTGGAATTTGGGCGAAAACACTGAAGCTTTCTTT. Translated, it gives CAWNLGENTEAFF.

This chain uses TRBV5-6 with TRBJ2-4, with D perhaps TRBD1 or TRBD2 (6 bases each). This CDR3 spans 15 amino acids. Per germline, CDR1 SGHDT and CDR2 YYEEEE. V lost 5 bases to trimming and J lost 8 bases, with 20 bases between them. CDR3 in amino acids: CASRRQGRGPDIQYF. As DNA, the CDR3 is TGTGCCAGCAGACGTCAGGGGCGGGGCCCGGACATTCAGTACTTC. The full variable domain, in which reference TRBV5-6 and TRBJ2-4 provide the parts outside the CDR3, is DAGVTQSPTHLIKTRGQQVTLRCSPKSGHDTVSWYQQALGQGPQFIFQYYEEEERQRGNFPDRFSGHQFPNYSSELNVNALLLGDSALYLCASRRQGRGPDIQYFGAGTRLSVL.

The CDR3 bases are TGTGCCAGCAGCCAAAACCACGAGCAGTACTTC. Its protein is CASSQNHEQYF. The chain couples TRBV3-1 (or the pseudogene TRBV3-2) to TRBJ2-7; no clear D. The germline gives CDR1 LGHDT, CDR2 YNNKEL (reference sequence). Trimming removed 2 bases at V and 5 bases at J, with 4 bases between. The CDR3 sequence is 11 residues long.

Comments on this clone: One end of the junction fails to match germline, which may point to a read error. The chain employs TRBV5-1 and TRBJ2-3; 9 bases align to TRBD1. The length of the CDR3 is 12 residues. Germline CDR1 and CDR2: SGHRS and YFSETQ. The CDR3 here is CASSLGGTGLDF. CDR3 coding DNA: TGCGCCAGCAGCTTAGGGGGGACAGGGCTGGATTTT.

The V call is TRBV27, the J call TRBJ2-2; possibly TRBD2 for D (5 bases). Per the germline V gene, CDR1 is MNHEY and CDR2 is SMNVEV (reference sequence). This CDR3 has 17 amino acids. V was clipped by 5 bases and J by 1 base, with 17 bases between them. The CDR3 sequence: CASSPPPTGWNTGELFF. The DNA for the CDR3 is TGTGCCAGCAGTCCGCCCCCTACGGGGTGGAACACCGGGGAGCTGTTTTTT.

This clone occurred once. The chain joins TRBV6-5 to TRBJ1-6; possibly TRBD1 for D (6 bases). In germline, CDR1 is MNHEY, CDR2 SVGAGI. The CDR3 is made up of 15 amino acids. V was clipped by 2 bases and J by 2 bases, with 7 bases between them. The CDR3, as DNA: TGTGCCAGCAGTTACAAGGGGGCCTATAATTCACCCCTCCACTTT. Translation: CASSYKGAYNSPLHF.

The chain recombines TRBV5-1 with TRBJ1-5; the match to TRBD1 covers 8 bases. With V trimmed by 0 bases and J by 5 bases, 10 bases remained unmatched. This CDR3 comprises 17 residues. CDR1 and CDR2 (germline): SGHRS, YFSETQ. CDR3 residues: CASSLGGTGPSHQPQHF. The CDR3 DNA reads TGCGCCAGCAGCTTGGGGGGGACAGGTCCTTCGCATCAGCCCCAGCATTTT.

The CDR3 bases are TGCGCCAGCAGACTGACTAGCGGGGGAAACACCGGGGAGCTGTTTTTT. It codes for CASRLTSGGNTGELFF. The chain links TRBV5-1 to TRBJ2-2; the match to TRBD2 covers 12 bases. The ends lost 5 bases at V and 2 bases at J; junction bases unmatched: 4. Germline V gives CDR1 SGHRS, CDR2 YFSETQ. The CDR3 has 16 amino acids.

This clone was counted a single time. This sequence joins TRBV7-6 and TRBJ2-7; 7 bases agree with TRBD2. CDR1 SGHVS and CDR2 FNYEAQ come from the germline V gene. This CDR3 is built from 15 residues. The V gene end was trimmed by 0 bases and the J gene end by 3 bases; junction bases not matched to a gene: 5. Here the CDR3 reads CASSLAASGIYEQYF. The DNA for the CDR3 is TGTGCCAGCAGCTTAGCGGCTAGCGGAATCTACGAGCAGTACTTC.

The V call is TRBV7-7, the J call TRBJ2-7; D possibly corresponds to TRBD1 (6 bases). Germline V gene lookup returns CDR1 SSHAT and CDR2 FNYEAQ (reference sequence). The germline V and J ends were trimmed by 5 bases and 5 bases, with 13 bases remaining between them. The CDR3 loop spans 13 amino acids. The CDR3 loop is CASSNWGRDEQYF. DNA for the CDR3: TGTGCCAGCAGCAACTGGGGGCGCGACGAGCAGTACTTC.

This chain uses TRBV15 with TRBJ2-1; D possibly corresponds to TRBD2 (6 bases). Deletions cut 5 bases from V and 0 bases from J, with 17 bases between. Germline assignment: CDR1 LNHNV and CDR2 YYDKDF (reference sequence). This CDR3 comprises 17 residues. The CDR3 loop reads CATSFIGGRSSYNEQFF. The DNA of the CDR3 is TGTGCCACCAGCTTCATCGGAGGGCGAAGCTCCTACAATGAGCAGTTCTTC.

The chain uses TRBV10-3 and TRBJ2-2; D ambiguous. Germline V CDR1 and CDR2: ENHRY, SYGVKD. The V and J ends lost 3 bases and 2 bases respectively, with 7 bases between them. The CDR3 loop spans 14 amino acids. In nucleotides, the CDR3 is TGTGCCATCAGTGATCTAATAAACACCGGGGAGCTGTTTTTT. Its translation: CAISDLINTGELFF.

V gene TRBV27 combines with J gene TRBJ2-7; the D gene is possibly TRBD1 (5 bases). The V end was cut by 8 bases, the J end by 6 bases, with 14 bases between. CDR3 length: 12 amino acids. Germline assignment: CDR1 MNHEY and CDR2 SMNVEV (reference sequence). In nucleotides, the CDR3 is TGTGCCAGCGCAGGGAAGGGTCTCGAGCAGTACTTC. Amino acid sequence: CASAGKGLEQYF.

The rearrangement joins TRBV7-2 to TRBJ2-3; no clear D gene. The CDR3 is 14 residues long. The V end was cut by 2 bases, the J end by 2 bases, with 8 bases between. The V gene's germline CDR1 is SGHTA and CDR2 FQGNSA. The CDR3 here is CASSLIRSTDTQYF. CDR3 DNA sequence: TGTGCCAGCAGCTTAATTAGGTCCACAGATACGCAGTATTTT.

The rearrangement uses TRBV4-2 and TRBJ1-1; 7 bases agree with TRBD1. Germline assignment: CDR1 LGHNA and CDR2 YNFKEQ. The trim removed 1 base at V and 7 bases at J, leaving 3 bases unmatched. The CDR3 contains 13 residues. As DNA, the CDR3 is TGTGCCAGCAGCCAAGCAGGGGGGAGTGAAGCTTTCTTT. Protein product: CASSQAGGSEAFF.

V and J are TRBV12-5 and TRBJ1-5; D is unclear. V lost 5 bases and J 1 base, leaving 6 bases between the germline ends. CDR1 LGHNT and CDR2 FRNRAP come from the germline V gene. This CDR3 is built from 13 residues. Written as DNA, the CDR3 is TGTGCTAGTGGTCTAGGGAGCAATCAGCCCCAGCATTTT. Amino acids: CASGLGSNQPQHF.

V and J are TRBV9 and TRBJ2-2; the D is unclear. The germline V gene encodes CDR1 SGDLS and CDR2 YYNGEE. The CDR3 extends over 14 amino acids. The V end was cut by 4 bases, the J end by 5 bases, with 12 bases between. The CDR3 spells CASSTLLGTGELFF. The CDR3 coding sequence is TGTGCCAGCAGCACCCTTCTGGGGACCGGGGAGCTGTTTTTT.

The chain joins TRBV7-9 to TRBJ1-1; possibly TRBD1 for D (6 bases). Germline CDR1 is SEHNR and CDR2 is FQNEAQ (reference sequence). This CDR3 region has 13 residues. Trimming removed 6 bases at V and 1 base at J, with 9 bases between. The CDR3 reads CASSSTGNTEAFF. The CDR3 DNA reads as TGTGCCAGCAGTTCGACAGGGAACACTGAAGCTTTCTTT.

The chain recombines TRBV3-1 (or the pseudogene TRBV3-2) with TRBJ2-3; D unresolved. The CDR3 totals 13 residues. Germline V gives CDR1 LGHDT, CDR2 YNNKEL (reference sequence). The ends were cut back, 4 bases at V and 2 bases at J, with 7 bases in the middle. CDR3: CASSLRDTDTQYF. DNA of the CDR3: TGTGCCAGCAGCCTCCGAGACACAGATACGCAGTATTTT.

Note on this clone: At one end the junction does not follow the germline gene, possibly because of a read error. The chain uses TRBV4-1 and TRBJ1-6; no clear D gene. CDR1 and CDR2 from the germline V gene are MGHRA and YSYEKL. This CDR3 has 13 residues. CDR3: CASSQDGWWVQYF. The CDR3 DNA is TGCGCCAGCAGCCAAGATGGATGGTGGGTTCAATACTTT.

The V call is TRBV15, the J call TRBJ1-6; D is undetermined. CDR1 and CDR2 (germline): LNHNV, YYDKDF (reference sequence). This CDR3 is built from 13 residues. V lost 1 base to trimming and J lost 7 bases, with 5 bases between them. CDR3 protein: CATSRAQNSPLHF. The CDR3 DNA reads TGTGCCACCAGCAGAGCACAGAATTCACCCCTCCACTTT.

The V gene is TRBV7-9, the J gene TRBJ1-4, with 10 bases that match TRBD1. This CDR3 has 14 residues. CDR1 SEHNR and CDR2 FQNEAQ come from the germline V gene (reference sequence). V lost 1 base and J lost 7; bases outside the gene matches: 0. CDR3 DNA sequence: TGTGCCAGCAGCTTAGGACAGGGGGCTGAAAAACTGTTTTTT. The encoded protein is CASSLGQGAEKLFF.

V and J are TRBV6-5 and TRBJ1-5; D ambiguous. V was shortened by 7 bases and J by 3 bases, with 16 bases between the two germline ends. The CDR3 extends over 15 amino acids. The V gene's germline CDR1 is MNHEY and CDR2 SVGAGI. The CDR3, as DNA: TGTGCCAGCACCACCCCGAGACGGCTCAATCAGCCCCAGCATTTT. Amino acid sequence: CASTTPRRLNQPQHF.

This chain links TRBV28 with TRBJ2-5; TRBD2 matches at 12 bases. V dropped 6 bases and J dropped 5; count of bases not matched to a gene: 13. The germline V gene has CDR1 MDHEN and CDR2 SYDVKM. The CDR3 totals 17 residues. CDR3 sequence: CASSYNPRTSGAETQYF. The CDR3 nucleotides are TGTGCCAGCAGCTACAACCCCCGGACTAGCGGGGCCGAGACCCAGTACTTC.